The TCR beta chain under discussion was sequenced for a study of T cells after yellow fever vaccination. Study results and limitations: The secondary response showed a weaker magnitude and a faster peak, day 5 versus 15. Any FACS-sorted repertoire could hold abundant clonotypes that contaminate it from the bulk population.

Germline loops: CDR1 LGHNA, CDR2 YNFKEQ. CDR3 length: 17 residues. Trimming stripped 0 bases from V and 0 bases from J, with 11 bases between. In TCRdb, the 5' RACE reads were re-called with MiXCR into one record per CDR3 protein. The sample shows about 400,000 distinct CDR3 sequences, under 7.5% of them seen only once. This clonotype has only a few counts. What it recognizes is unknown. The source is a man aged 25 to 45 who received the YFV17D yellow fever vaccine. Specimen: PBMCs, collected 5 days after the yellow fever booster vaccination. This chain joins TRBV4-2 and TRBJ2-2, with a tentative D call TRBD2 (5 bases). The CDR3 sequence is CASSQEGGAANTGELFF. As DNA, the CDR3 is TGTGCCAGCAGCCAAGAAGGCGGAGCGGCGAACACCGGGGAGCTGTTTTTT.